The clone carrying this T cell receptor (beta chain) was counted a few times. Its antigen is unknown. The data belong to a study of vaccination effects on CD4 cells after COVID-19. As for the study in general: Cultures of roughly 2 million PBMC per well contained approximately 9.6 IU/ml IL-2 plus 10 ug/ml peptides. Whole-study results and caveats: Substantial clonal contraction characterized both infection- and vaccine-induced clones late after vaccination. Few convalescent patients and no early post-infection timepoints were included in the study.

Libraries were prepared by immunoSEQ multiplex PCR; TCRdb keeps only in-frame clonotypes and omits some of them. The sample carries around 50,000 clones, 65% to 75% recorded once. Upon completion of around eleven days in culture, CD4+ T cells were isolated. Infection with SARS-CoV-2 occurred in the person between March and December 2020, and PCR confirmed it. It was two doses of either the BNT162b2 or mRNA-1273 vaccine that participants received. Half of the medium was exchanged for IL-2 medium on both days 3 and 7. Here the sequenced sample was CD4+ T cells from PBMCs cultured without peptide, taken after COVID-19 vaccination. This TCR derives from a human donor who had a prior SARS-CoV-2 infection.

The CDR3 loop is CASSIGQELYYGYTF. The CDR3 region has the DNA TGTGCCAGTAGTATCGGACAGGAACTATACTATGGCTACACCTTC. J is TRBJ1-2 and V is TRBV19; 7 bases agree with TRBD1. Losses at the gene ends were 3 bases for V and 3 bases for J; bases not matched to a gene: 7. There are 15 residues in the CDR3. CDR1 LNHDA and CDR2 SQIVND come from the germline V gene (reference sequence).